This T cell receptor (beta chain) is drawn from a study of shared clonotypes between healthy human individuals. The repertoire was sequenced with immunoSEQ multiplex PCR; TCRdb's copy has only in-frame clones and lacks some. This table has some 1.5 million clones, 95% to 99% appearing once. Material for sequencing was naive CD4+ T cells sorted from blood. Specified subset: CD45RA+ positively selected. This sequence originates from a man aged 25-40 years in good health.

The CDR3 here is CASRPGTGVDQPQHF. CDR3 sequence (DNA): TGTGCCAGCAGGCCCGGGACAGGGGTAGACCAGCCCCAGCATTTT. The chain uses TRBV27 and TRBJ1-5; the match to TRBD1 covers 10 bases. The CDR3 totals 15 residues. V lost 6 bases and J lost 7; bases outside the gene matches: 9. Germline V CDR1 and CDR2: MNHEY, SMNVEV (reference sequence).